Listed here is a single T cell receptor (beta chain). The antigen remains unidentified. The CDR3 spans 15 residues. V was trimmed by 3 bases and J by 5 bases, leaving 16 bases between them. A single record per CDR3 protein comes from TCRdb applying MiXCR to the 5' RACE reads. Among about 220,000 distinct CDR3 sequences listed, around 3.1% were seen once. The sample belongs to a study of T cells after yellow fever vaccination. Study summary: Preparation used SMART-Seq v4 Ultra Low Input for the low-cell-number fractions. General study points: Post-booster repertoires contained most primary-vaccination clones again (approximately 95% CD4, 88% CD8).

This specimen was CD4+ T cells sorted from PBMCs, taken 10 days after the yellow fever booster vaccination. This rearrangement joins TRBV12-3 or TRBV12-4 to TRBJ2-5; D might be TRBD2 (6 bases). The receptor's source is a man younger than 35 who received the YFV17D yellow fever vaccine. The CDR3 reads CASSFGDSMGETQYF. CDR3 bases: TGTGCCAGCAGTTTCGGGGACTCGATGGGGGAGACCCAGTACTTC.